This T cell receptor beta chain was sequenced in a study of blood T cell repertoires in COVID-19. Overall study: Nucleic acid was either cDNA or gDNA, and it came from T cells, B-cell-depleted T cells, or PBMCs.

TCRdb's table, derived via immunoSEQ multiplex PCR, lists solely in-frame clones and lacks some. The profile shows about 150,000 clones, 75% to 90% of them singletons. Per the germline V gene, CDR1 is LNHDA and CDR2 is SQIVND (reference sequence). With 6 bases clipped from V and 7 bases from J, the junction kept 14 bases outside the gene matches. The length of the CDR3 is 16 residues. The TCR was taken from a woman aged 70-85 years with acute or convalescent COVID-19. The sample comprised peripheral blood. The V and J genes are TRBV19 and TRBJ1-2, with 10 bases fitting TRBD1. As DNA, the CDR3 is TGTGCCAGTAGGCCGGGGACAGGGGCTCTAACGGGTGGCTACACCTTC. It encodes CASRPGTGALTGGYTF.